Listed below are T cell receptor beta chains from one sample, sequenced in a study of blood T cell repertoires in COVID-19. Profiled with immunoSEQ multiplex PCR; TCRdb holds only in-frame clones, not every one. The table records a few hundred thousand clones, roughly 84% of them present only once. Material for sequencing was PBMCs or T cells enriched from blood (not recorded which). The receptors stem from a man aged 25-45 years in a cohort exposed to, infected with or recovered from COVID-19 (not recorded which). CDR3s include the opening cysteine and the closing phenylalanine or tryptophan. The D gene is left open where the match is weak. Clone size is stated in some rows and not others, as once, few, many or a class when expanded.

size	V	J	D	DNA	CDR3
.	TRBV6-2/TRBV6-3	TRBJ2-1	.	TGTGCCAGCAGTTACTCCCCCTCGCGGGTTTCGAACAATGAGCAGTTCTTC	CASSYSPSRVSNNEQFF
.	TRBV10-1	TRBJ1-1	.	TGCGCCAGCAGCCCCTCAGGGAAAGGGTTGTACTCCGAAGCTTTCTTT	CASSPSGKGLYSEAFF
.	TRBV6-1	TRBJ1-3	.	TGTGCCAGCAGTGAAGTGAGCTACACCATATATTTT	CASSEVSYTIYF
once	TRBV6-5	TRBJ1-2	.	TGTGCCAGCACGGACAGTCAGAACACCTTC	CASTDSQNTF
.	TRBV19	TRBJ2-1	.	TGTGCCAGTAGCCTGGCAGGGGACACCTTATCCTACAATGAGCAGTTCTTC	CASSLAGDTLSYNEQFF
.	TRBV6-1	TRBJ1-5	.	TGTGCCAGCAGTGAAATTGGAGGGATTTGGGATCAGCCCCAGCATTTT	CASSEIGGIWDQPQHF
.	TRBV7-3	TRBJ2-7	.	TGTGCCAGCAGCGTGGCGCGGTCCTACGAGCAGTACTTC	CASSVARSYEQYF
.	TRBV12-3/TRBV12-4	TRBJ1-2	TRBD1	TGTGCCAGCAGTCCACAGGGGGTCTATGGCTACACCTTC	CASSPQGVYGYTF
.	TRBV18	TRBJ2-7	TRBD1	TGTGCCAGCTCATACGCCGGGACAGGGTTTGCGTCCGAGCAGTACTTC	CASSYAGTGFASEQYF
once	TRBV28	TRBJ1-2	TRBD1	TGTGCCAGCAGTAGATCGGGACAGCCCCTTTACTATGGCTACACCTTC	CASSRSGQPLYYGYTF
.	TRBV10-2	TRBJ2-3	TRBD2	TGCGCCAGTCGCAGGGAGGGTGGCACAGATACGCAGTATTTT	CASRREGGTDTQYF
.	TRBV5-1	TRBJ2-1	TRBD1	TGCGCCAGCAGCTGGAGGGCCGGACAGGGTTCAAGCTACAATGAGCAGTTCTTC	CASSWRAGQGSSYNEQFF
.	TRBV19	TRBJ1-2	TRBD1	TGTGCCAGTAGAACCGGGACAGGGCTTAGGGGCTATGGCTACACCTTC	CASRTGTGLRGYGYTF
.	TRBV6-2/TRBV6-3	TRBJ2-1	.	TGTGCCAGCAGTTACCCTCCGACTAGGTATTCCTACAATGAGCAGTTCTTC	CASSYPPTRYSYNEQFF
.	TRBV9	TRBJ2-7	.	TGTGCCAGCAGCGTAGGAGGGAAGGCCTACGAGCAGTACTTC	CASSVGGKAYEQYF
once	TRBV16	TRBJ2-1	TRBD1	TGTGCCAGCAGCCCCACCAGGACAGGGGCTCGAGACAATGAGCAGTTCTTC	CASSPTRTGARDNEQFF
.	TRBV4-3	TRBJ1-5	.	TGCGCCAGCAGCCAGGGACACCTCGGGCAGCCCCAGCATTTT	CASSQGHLGQPQHF
.	TRBV6-1	TRBJ1-2	.	TGTGCCAGCAGTGAGAAAGCAGTCGGGGGGGCGGGTGGCTACACCTTC	CASSEKAVGGAGGYTF
few	TRBV29-1	TRBJ1-3	TRBD1	TGCAGCGTTCGGGAGGGGGCAGAAACTGGAAACACCATATATTTT	CSVREGAETGNTIYF
once	TRBV28	TRBJ2-1	.	TGTGCCAGCAGTTCCCTACTTGGAAGACGGGTTACGCAGTTCTTC	CASSSLLGRRVTQFF
.	TRBV29-1	TRBJ2-7	TRBD2	TGCAGCGTTGGAGTAGCGGGAGGGATATTCTACGAGCAGTACTTC	CSVGVAGGIFYEQYF
.	TRBV19	TRBJ2-3	.	TGTGCCAGTACGGGCGGGAGCACAGATACGCAGTATTTT	CASTGGSTDTQYF
.	TRBV5-1	TRBJ1-6	.	TGCGCCAGCAGGAGCACAGGGCAAGATTCACCCCTCCACTTT	CASRSTGQDSPLHF
.	TRBV14	TRBJ2-3	TRBD2	TGTGCCAGCAGCCAAGATTTGGGACTAGCCTACACAGATACGCAGTATTTT	CASSQDLGLAYTDTQYF
.	TRBV4-3	TRBJ2-3	TRBD1	TGCGCCAGCAGCGGTCACCGGGACAGTGGTGTCCCAGATACGCAGTATTTT	CASSGHRDSGVPDTQYF
.	TRBV28	TRBJ1-2	TRBD1	TGTGCCAGCAGAACCTACAGGGGACAGGGACTATATGGCTACACCTTC	CASRTYRGQGLYGYTF
.	TRBV18	TRBJ2-5	TRBD2	TGTGCCAGCTCACCACGGGGGACTAGCGGTAGTCGGGAGACCCAGTACTTC	CASSPRGTSGSRETQYF
.	TRBV2	TRBJ2-7	.	TGTGCCAGCAGTGGCCTACACGAGCAGTACTTC	CASSGLHEQYF
.	TRBV28	TRBJ1-4	.	TGTGTGGCGGGGTATAATGAAAAACTGTTTTTT	CVAGYNEKLFF
.	TRBV24-1	TRBJ2-1	TRBD2	TGTGCCACCAGTGACCCCGCGGGGGTGGAGTACAATGAGCAGTTCTTC	CATSDPAGVEYNEQFF